Below, 17 T cell receptor beta chains from the same sample are listed, as sequenced in a study of T cell changes during pregnancy in multiple sclerosis. Profiling relied on immunoSEQ multiplex PCR, and the TCRdb table lists in-frame clones only, not all of them. The data show over 60,000 clones, with 90% to 95% seen just once and under 0.9% held by the top ten. Sequenced material: peripheral blood, taken in the third trimester of pregnancy. These receptors were collected from a female donor in good health, enrolled as a control in a pregnancy study.

This chain connects TRBV28 to TRBJ1-6, with TRBD1 matching over 9 bases. The CDR3 sequence is 17 residues long. The ends lost 5 bases at V and 4 bases at J; junction bases unmatched: 9. Germline V CDR1 and CDR2: MDHEN, SYDVKM. Written as DNA, the CDR3 is TGTGCCAGCAGTACCGGGACAGGGTACGTTTATAATTCACCCCTCCACTTT. Protein product: CASSTGTGYVYNSPLHF.

The chain combines TRBV5-6 with TRBJ1-2; D is unresolved. The CDR3 runs 11 residues. Germline V gene sequence: CDR1 SGHDT, CDR2 YYEEEE. Trimming pared 2 bases from V and 8 bases from J, leaving 7 bases between. The DNA for the CDR3 is TGTGCCAGCAGCTTTAATAAAGGCTACACCTTC. Its protein product is CASSFNKGYTF.

On this clone: Relative to the germline gene, one junction end is altered; a read error may explain this. The V gene is TRBV5-4, the J gene TRBJ2-5, with 11 bases matching TRBD2. Germline-derived CDR1 and CDR2 are SGHNT and YYREEE (reference sequence). CDR3 size: 14 residues. The CDR3 bases are TGTGCCAGCAGCCCCCTAGCGGGGGGAGAGGCCCAGTACTTC. Residues: CASSPLAGGEAQYF.

The V call is TRBV4-1, the J call TRBJ1-4; 11 bases are a match to TRBD1. Germline-derived CDR1 and CDR2 are MGHRA and YSYEKL. The CDR3 has 17 residues. The V and J ends lost 0 bases and 3 bases, in that order; junction bases with no gene match: 3. The CDR3 nucleotides are TGCGCCAGCAGCCAAGAGGACAGGGGGCAGGCTAATGAAAAACTGTTTTTT. It yields the protein CASSQEDRGQANEKLFF.

The chain employs TRBV6-6 and TRBJ1-5; D remains unclear. The length of the CDR3 is 16 residues. Germline lookup yields CDR1 MNHNY and CDR2 SVGAGI (reference sequence). Trimming shortened V by 4 bases and J by 0 bases, and 13 bases separated the two germline ends. The CDR3 DNA reads TGTGCCAGCAGTTTAGCAGACGGTGATAGCAATCAGCCCCAGCATTTT. Translating it yields CASSLADGDSNQPQHF.

The V call is TRBV28, the J call TRBJ1-2; D possibly corresponds to TRBD1 (5 bases). Germline CDR1 and CDR2: MDHEN and SYDVKM. V dropped 3 bases and J dropped 8 bases, with 22 bases sitting between them. There are 16 residues in the CDR3. CDR3 DNA: TGTGCCAGCAGTTTGGGTCATGCGGGGGGGGAAGACGGCTACACCTTC. Its translation: CASSLGHAGGEDGYTF.

This clone was observed once. This chain connects TRBV6-6 to TRBJ2-7; the match to TRBD1 covers 7 bases. CDR1 MNHNY and CDR2 SVGAGI come from the germline V gene (reference sequence). With 7 bases clipped from V and 1 base from J, the junction kept 4 bases outside the gene matches. The CDR3 sequence is 13 residues long. Here the CDR3 DNA reads TGTGCCAGCAATTGGGACAGATCCTACGAGCAGTACTTC. Protein product: CASNWDRSYEQYF.

The rearrangement links TRBV12-5 to TRBJ2-7; 9 bases are a match to TRBD1. Germline assignment: CDR1 LGHNT and CDR2 FRNRAP. CDR3 length: 14 residues. With V trimmed by 6 bases and J by 4 bases, 7 bases remained unmatched. As DNA, the CDR3 is TGTGCTAGTGGACCACAGGGGGCTATTTACGAGCAGTACTTC. Protein: CASGPQGAIYEQYF.

The chain carries TRBV6-5 and TRBJ2-2; TRBD1 agrees at 10 bases. V gave up 6 bases and J gave up 5 bases; unmatched junction bases: 3. Germline V gene data show CDR1 as MNHEY and CDR2 as SVGAGI. This CDR3 comprises 14 residues. The CDR3 reads CASSRDRGTGELFF. As DNA, the CDR3 is TGTGCCAGCAGCCGGGACAGGGGAACCGGGGAGCTGTTTTTT.

The chain combines TRBV9 with TRBJ1-1; 7 nucleotides line up with TRBD1. From germline, CDR1 is SGDLS and CDR2 YYNGEE. The CDR3 has 14 amino acids. V was pared by 3 bases and J by 5 bases, with 7 bases of the junction left unmatched. CDR3 coding DNA: TGTGCCAGCAGCGCTCAAACAGGGGTTACTGAAGCTTTCTTT. Encoded protein: CASSAQTGVTEAFF.

This sequence joins TRBV19 and TRBJ2-7; TRBD1 matches at 8 bases. Trimming at V came to 7 bases and at J to 7 bases, leaving 9 bases not matched to a gene. The CDR3 loop spans 13 amino acids. The germline gives CDR1 LNHDA, CDR2 SQIVND (reference sequence). Written as DNA, the CDR3 is TGTGCCAGTACTCACGGACAGGGCCGAGAGCAGTACTTC. Its translation: CASTHGQGREQYF.

The chain has TRBV27 and TRBJ1-6, with D maybe TRBD1 (6 bases). Germline CDR1 reads MNHEY; CDR2 reads SMNVEV (reference sequence). The V gene lost 2 bases and the J gene lost 14 bases, with 19 bases spanning the gap. There are 15 residues in the CDR3. The CDR3 DNA reads TGTGCCAGCAGTTTAGCTGGACAGCGACCGTTCACCCTCCACTTT. It yields the protein CASSLAGQRPFTLHF.

V is TRBV5-1 and J is TRBJ1-2; unclear D gene. Germline lookup yields CDR1 SGHRS and CDR2 YFSETQ. The CDR3 has 15 residues. V lost 2 bases to trimming and J lost 2 bases, with 13 bases between them. The CDR3 loop is CASSLSPGSNYGYTF. The DNA for the CDR3 is TGCGCCAGCAGCTTATCCCCGGGTTCGAACTATGGCTACACCTTC.

The CDR3 here is CASSPDTNQPQHF. Written as DNA, the CDR3 is TGTGCCAGCTCACCTGACACCAATCAGCCCCAGCATTTT. The chain recombines TRBV18 with TRBJ1-5; D is uncertain. Germline V lookup: CDR1 KGHSH, CDR2 LQKENI. CDR3 length: 13 amino acids. V was shortened by 3 bases and J by 3 bases, with 6 bases between the two germline ends.

The chain has TRBV19 and TRBJ1-2, with TRBD1 matching 10 bases. The CDR3 loop spans 14 amino acids. Germline values: CDR1 LNHDA, CDR2 SQIVND (reference sequence). The trim removed 6 bases at V and 6 bases at J, leaving 7 bases unmatched. CDR3 coding DNA: TGTGCCAGTAGACCGCGACAGGGGGCGAATGGCTACACCTTC. Residues: CASRPRQGANGYTF.

This chain connects TRBV5-5 to TRBJ1-1; D uncertain. The germline V and J ends were trimmed by 7 bases and 1 base, with 11 bases remaining between them. There are 13 residues in the CDR3. The V gene's germline CDR1 is SGHKS and CDR2 YYEKEE (reference sequence). This CDR3 is CASFPGGNTEAFF. The CDR3 bases are TGTGCCAGCTTCCCGGGTGGGAACACTGAAGCTTTCTTT.

The V and J genes are TRBV10-2 and TRBJ1-6; no firm D call. V lost 8 bases and J 0 bases, leaving 11 bases between the germline ends. The germline V gene encodes CDR1 WSHSY and CDR2 SAAADI. There are 15 residues in the CDR3. The CDR3 reads CASLGGRSYNSPLHF. CDR3 coding DNA: TGCGCCAGCCTTGGTGGGCGCTCCTATAATTCACCCCTCCACTTT.